The 26 T cell receptor beta chains below all came from one sample that was sequenced in a study of T cells in Graves' hyperthyroidism and ophthalmopathy. TCR beta CDR3 sequences were amplified from RNA transcripts. HTBI primers drove first-round RT-PCR of the TCR CDR3. A single record per CDR3 protein comes from TCRdb applying MiXCR to the multiplex PCR reads. The data show under 650,000 distinct CDR3 sequences, about a sixth seen once. Input material: blood. These receptors were collected from a young woman with Graves' hyperthyroidism.

Of note for this clonotype: Mismatch with germline at one junction end may stem from a read error. The V and J genes are TRBV20-1 and TRBJ2-1; weak D call: TRBD2 (7 bases). The CDR3 contains 17 residues. Germline CDR1 DFQATT, CDR2 SNEGSKA (reference sequence). The CDR3 reads CSARGNAGSGGYNAQFF. The DNA of the CDR3 is TGCAGTGCTAGAGGGAACGCAGGGTCGGGGGGCTACAATGCGCAGTTCTTC.

This clonotype was recorded many times. The chain carries TRBV7-2 and TRBJ2-7; D perhaps matches TRBD2 (7 bases). The germline gives CDR1 SGHTA, CDR2 FQGNSA. This CDR3 has 12 amino acids. V was pared by 6 bases and J by 9 bases, with 15 bases between. The DNA for the CDR3 is TGTGCCAGCAGTTACGGGGGGCTCGGGCAGTACTTC. Protein sequence: CASSYGGLGQYF.

There are a few counts of this clonotype. This chain connects TRBV4-1 to TRBJ2-7, with 8 bases aligning to TRBD1. Germline V gives CDR1 MGHRA, CDR2 YSYEKL. The J segment lost 5 bases and the V segment lost 1 base, leaving 7 bases of the junction unmatched. The CDR3 spans 15 residues. CDR3 region: CASSQGQGARDEQYF. CDR3 bases: TGCGCCAGCAGCCAAGGGCAGGGGGCGCGAGACGAGCAGTACTTC.

This clonotype was seen a few times. J is TRBJ2-7 and V is TRBV28; TRBD2 aligns across 13 bases. V gave up 5 bases and J gave up 3 bases; unmatched junction bases: 7. The CDR3 has 16 residues. CDR1 MDHEN and CDR2 SYDVKM come from the germline V gene. The CDR3 DNA sequence: TGTGCCAGCAGTCCGCCGGGACTAGCGGGAAACTACGAGCAGTACTTC. Translating it yields CASSPPGLAGNYEQYF.

The gene calls are TRBV20-1 and TRBJ1-6; maybe TRBD1 (5 bases). This CDR3 has 14 amino acids. Germline CDR1 is DFQATT and CDR2 is SNEGSKA (reference sequence). The V and J ends lost 3 bases and 9 bases respectively, with 15 bases between them. This chain's CDR3 is CSASQGARSSPLHF. The CDR3 nucleotides are TGCAGTGCTAGTCAAGGGGCCAGAAGTTCACCCCTCCACTTT.

The chain links TRBV4-2 to TRBJ2-1, with 11 bases fitting TRBD2. The CDR3 contains 16 residues. With 3 bases clipped from V and 5 bases from J, the junction kept 6 bases outside the gene matches. Germline lookup yields CDR1 LGHNA and CDR2 YNFKEQ. The CDR3 DNA reads as TGTGCCAGCAGCCAGCCAAGACTAGCGGGAAACAATGAGCAGTTCTTC. Amino acid sequence: CASSQPRLAGNNEQFF.

This clonotype showed up many times. The chain combines TRBV7-3 with TRBJ2-5; TRBD1 matches 9 bases. Trimming at V came to 3 bases and at J to 6 bases, leaving 5 bases not matched to a gene. CDR1 and CDR2 (germline): SGHTA, FQGTGA. This CDR3 is 14 amino acids long. The CDR3 is CASSLDRGGQTQYF. In DNA, the CDR3 is TGTGCCAGCAGCTTGGACAGGGGAGGGCAGACCCAGTACTTC.

J is TRBJ1-2 and V is TRBV30; D is uncertain. The CDR3 runs 13 residues. The V and J ends lost 0 bases and 6 bases respectively, with 11 bases between them. Germline loops: CDR1 GTSNPN, CDR2 SVGIG (reference sequence). CDR3 sequence: CAWSVLGINGYTF. CDR3 coding DNA: TGTGCCTGGAGTGTTCTGGGTATCAATGGCTACACCTTC.

This clonotype was seen a few times. This chain links TRBV6-1 with TRBJ2-1; TRBD2 aligns across 11 bases. The CDR3 length is 15 residues. V dropped 10 bases and J dropped 7; count of bases not matched to a gene: 12. The germline V gene has CDR1 MNHNS and CDR2 SASEGT. The CDR3 nucleotides are TGTGCCACCGCGTTTCTAGCGGGAGGACCTAATGAGCAGTTCTTC. Amino acids: CATAFLAGGPNEQFF.

There are many counts of this clonotype. The chain uses TRBV5-1 and TRBJ2-3; TRBD1 agrees at 7 bases. The CDR3 runs 15 residues. Germline V lookup: CDR1 SGHRS, CDR2 YFSETQ. Trimming removed 4 bases from V and 2 bases from J; junction bases left unmatched: 7. DNA for the CDR3: TGCGCCAGCAGCGCGTTGGGACAGACCACAGATACGCAGTATTTT. Translated: CASSALGQTTDTQYF.

In this sample, this clonotype turned up a few times. The rearrangement links TRBV19 to TRBJ2-5; TRBD1 aligns across 7 bases. Trimming took 5 bases from V and 12 from J; bases not matched to a gene: 9. Germline CDR1 reads LNHDA; CDR2 reads SQIVND (reference sequence). The CDR3 runs to 12 residues. CDR3 nucleotides: TGTGCCAGTAGTCCCCGACAGGGACCAAAGTACTTC. It is translated as CASSPRQGPKYF.

The gene calls are TRBV7-3 and TRBJ2-1; 13 bases agree with TRBD2. V shed 5 bases and J 15 bases; nucleotides not matched to a gene: 13. This CDR3 comprises 15 residues. Germline CDR1 SGHTA, CDR2 FQGTGA. The CDR3 is CASSPGLAGVQPPFF. CDR3 DNA sequence: TGTGCCAGCAGCCCCGGACTAGCGGGAGTACAGCCCCCGTTCTTC.

The CDR3 here is CASSLNRALGGNQPQHF. As DNA, the CDR3 is TGTGCCAGCAGTTTAAACAGGGCGCTGGGAGGCAATCAGCCCCAGCATTTT. The chain employs TRBV12-3 or TRBV12-4 and TRBJ1-5; weak D call: TRBD1 (6 bases). V dropped 2 bases and J dropped 2 bases, with 16 bases sitting between them. The CDR3 consists of 17 residues.

J is TRBJ2-7 and V is TRBV20-1; no clear D. V shed 0 bases and J shed 2 bases, with 5 bases lying between them. Germline CDR1 is DFQATT and CDR2 is SNEGSKA (reference sequence). The CDR3 is 12 amino acids. The CDR3 DNA reads TGCAGTGCTAGAGAAGGGCCCTACGAGCAGTACTTC. This encodes CSAREGPYEQYF.

This clonotype showed up just a few times. This chain links TRBV28 with TRBJ1-2; D possibly corresponds to TRBD1 (6 bases). V lost 3 bases and J lost 4, with 12 bases in between. This CDR3 comprises 14 residues. Per the germline V gene, CDR1 is MDHEN and CDR2 is SYDVKM. CDR3 loop: CASSFPGQSYGYTF. CDR3 DNA sequence: TGTGCCAGCAGTTTCCCTGGACAGTCCTATGGCTACACCTTC.

This chain uses TRBV9 with TRBJ2-7, with no clear D. Germline values: CDR1 SGDLS, CDR2 YYNGEE. The CDR3 loop spans 15 amino acids. Trimming cost V 1 base and J 6 bases, with 17 bases left between them. The CDR3 nucleotides are TGTGCCAGCAGCGTATATGATGATTTGGGGTCCGAGCAGTACTTC. Its translation is CASSVYDDLGSEQYF.

The chain joins TRBV7-9 to TRBJ2-7, with 9 positions matching TRBD1. The CDR3 extends over 12 amino acids. Germline assignment: CDR1 SEHNR and CDR2 FQNEAQ (reference sequence). V dropped 8 bases and J dropped 3; count of bases not matched to a gene: 2. Written as DNA, the CDR3 is TGTGCCAGCGAGGGACAGGGCTACGAGCAGTACTTC. This gives the protein CASEGQGYEQYF.

Worth noting for this clonotype: A much bigger clone sits one base away, suggesting this may be a read error. The CDR3 region has the DNA TGTGCCAGCAGCCGGCGGGGGGCGGACACTGAAGCTCTCTTT. Translation: CASSRRGADTEALF. V gene TRBV7-3 combines with J gene TRBJ1-1; D perhaps matches TRBD1 (6 bases). Germline V gene lookup returns CDR1 SGHTA and CDR2 FQGTGA. This CDR3 has 14 amino acids.

Many counts were recorded for this clonotype. CDR3 protein: CASSGGRREQYF. Written as DNA, the CDR3 is TGTGCCAGCAGTGGTGGCAGGCGTGAGCAGTACTTC. The chain carries TRBV25-1 and TRBJ2-7; D gene uncertain. In germline, CDR1 is MGHDK, CDR2 SYGVNS. The ends were cut back, 4 bases at V and 7 bases at J, with 11 bases in the middle. The CDR3 spans 12 residues.

This clonotype was seen many times. J is TRBJ2-7 and V is TRBV3-1; D is perhaps TRBD2 (6 bases). Germline V lookup: CDR1 LGHDT, CDR2 YNNKEL (reference sequence). CDR3 length: 15 amino acids. The germline V and J ends were trimmed by 1 base and 2 bases, with 12 bases remaining between them. The CDR3 here is CASSQGPGRPYEQYF. The CDR3 DNA follows: TGTGCCAGCAGCCAAGGTCCAGGGAGGCCCTACGAGCAGTACTTC.

This rearrangement joins TRBV12-3 or TRBV12-4 to TRBJ1-1; D uncertain. The CDR3 loop spans 14 amino acids. Trimming left V 3 bases short and J 1 base short, with 9 bases between. The CDR3 nucleotides are TGTGCCAGCAGTTTTCTTGGAGGGAACACTGAAGCTTTCTTT. It translates to CASSFLGGNTEAFF.

The gene calls are TRBV15 and TRBJ2-7, with 11 bases fitting TRBD2. V was clipped by 2 bases and J by 4 bases; unmatched bases: 7. The CDR3 loop spans 16 amino acids. Germline V gene sequence: CDR1 LNHNV, CDR2 YYDKDF (reference sequence). CDR3 loop: CATSRPGTSGQYEQYF. The CDR3 bases are TGTGCCACCAGCAGACCAGGGACTAGCGGACAATACGAGCAGTACTTC.

This clonotype showed up many times. The rearrangement uses TRBV3-1 and TRBJ2-7; D unclear. Germline CDR1 and CDR2: LGHDT and YNNKEL (reference sequence). Trimming stripped 1 base from V and 5 bases from J, with 12 bases between. This CDR3 has 14 residues. The CDR3 here is CASSQGLVENEQYF. The CDR3 nucleotides are TGTGCCAGCAGCCAAGGACTGGTAGAGAACGAGCAGTACTTC.

The rearrangement links TRBV20-1 to TRBJ2-5, with TRBD1 identical over 8 bases. V gave up 4 bases and J gave up 5 bases; unmatched junction bases: 12. The CDR3 is 15 residues long. In germline, CDR1 is DFQATT, CDR2 SNEGSKA (reference sequence). The CDR3 sequence is CSATSAGGATETQYF. CDR3 DNA sequence: TGCAGTGCTACCTCGGCAGGGGGCGCGACGGAGACCCAGTACTTC.

This clonotype was detected a few times. V and J are TRBV14 and TRBJ2-5; a possible D gene is TRBD1 (6 bases). CDR1 is SGHDN, CDR2 FVKESK, per germline. CDR3 length: 14 amino acids. Trimming removed 2 bases at V and 6 bases at J, with 13 bases between. CDR3 nucleotide sequence: TGTGCCAGCAGCCAAAGGACAGACGTGCAGACCCAGTACTTC. The encoded protein is CASSQRTDVQTQYF.

This clonotype was seen a handful of times. The V and J genes are TRBV2 and TRBJ1-3, with D hard to call. The CDR3 is 16 residues long. CDR1 SNHLY and CDR2 FYNNEI come from the germline V gene. With 5 bases removed from V and 8 bases from J, the gap between germline ends came to 22 bases. DNA for the CDR3: TGTGCCAGCAGTTGGTCCCTACCCCGATTCGGGGACACCATATATTTT. Translating gives CASSWSLPRFGDTIYF.